Sequencing of this T cell receptor beta chain was carried out in a study of identical twins. Whole-study results and caveats: The study found that models underestimated out-of-frame TCR alpha sharing in monozygotic twins. Where out-of-frame alpha sequences were twin-shared, they showed excess low generation probability.

TCRdb reanalysed the 5' RACE reads using MiXCR and keeps one entry per CDR3 protein. Found here are 350,000 to 400,000 distinct CDR3 sequences, roughly 10% of them singletons; the top ten hold roughly 8.7%. The germline V and J ends were trimmed by 3 bases and 1 base, with 6 bases remaining between them. The CDR3 is made up of 13 amino acids. CDR1 is ENHRY and CDR2 is SYGVKD in the germline V gene. Comments on this clonotype: Its specificity is unknown.

Each donor (without exception) was a healthy Caucasian. This TCR was recovered from a woman aged 50 to 60 in good health. The chain has TRBV10-3 and TRBJ1-1; a weak D match, TRBD1 (5 bases). Specimen: naive T cells sorted from blood. CDR3 in amino acids: CAISDRENTEAFF. Here the CDR3 DNA reads TGTGCCATCAGTGACAGGGAGAACACTGAAGCTTTCTTT.